Below are 32 T cell receptor beta chains sequenced from a single sample in a study of blood T cells in healthy people across ages. PCR was performed a second time for about 6 to 11 cycles using a sample-barcoded 5' primer and a J-beta primer mix. Each CDR3 protein gets one entry after TCRdb re-called the 5' RACE reads with MiXCR. The repertoire holds 800,000 to 950,000 distinct CDR3 sequences, with 40% to 60% as singletons. The sample taken for sequencing was blood. The receptors stem from a man aged 25 to 40 in good health.

CDR3 in amino acids: CASSSVFAPYEQYF. In DNA, the CDR3 is TGTGCCAGCAGTTCTGTCTTCGCCCCCTACGAGCAGTACTTC. The rearrangement links TRBV6-5 to TRBJ2-7; D uncertain. V lost 4 bases to trimming and J lost 2 bases, with 12 bases between them. Germline CDR1 is MNHEY and CDR2 is SVGAGI. The CDR3 runs 14 residues.

V usage is TRBV4-2 and J usage is TRBJ1-4; D is perhaps TRBD1 (6 bases). CDR3 length: 14 amino acids. In germline, CDR1 is LGHNA, CDR2 YNFKEQ. V shed 4 bases and J shed 3 bases, with 9 bases lying between them. The CDR3 here is CASSRGAANEKLFF. The DNA for the CDR3 is TGTGCCAGCAGCCGGGGGGCTGCTAATGAAAAACTGTTTTTT.

The chain has TRBV28 and TRBJ1-5; 8 positions match TRBD1. The CDR3 loop spans 15 amino acids. Germline-derived CDR1 and CDR2 are MDHEN and SYDVKM. V lost 7 bases, J lost 11 bases, and 16 bases stayed unmatched. CDR3 sequence (DNA): TGTGCCAGCAACCTGGTGACAGGGGCCCTACAGGCCCAGCATTTT. It is translated as CASNLVTGALQAQHF.

This chain uses TRBV28 with TRBJ2-7, with unresolved D. Per germline, CDR1 MDHEN and CDR2 SYDVKM. Trimming left V 9 bases short and J 2 bases short, with 17 bases between. The CDR3 totals 14 residues. The DNA of the CDR3 is TGTGCCAGTCTTGGCGCAAACCCCCCCTACGAGCAGTACTTC. Its translation is CASLGANPPYEQYF.

This chain uses TRBV15 with TRBJ2-4; D gene uncertain. The J call could be wrong; TRBJ2-7 is a better fit for the DNA end. The CDR3 totals 17 residues. The germline V gene encodes CDR1 LNHNV and CDR2 YYDKDF (reference sequence). The chain's CDR3 is CATSRQYTTASSYEQYF. For the CDR3, the DNA is TGTGCCACCAGCAGACAATATACGACGGCGTCCTCCTACGAGCAGTACTTC.

Comments on this clonotype: An end of the junction differs from the germline gene, which may be a read error. V is TRBV27 and J is TRBJ1-3; a weak D match, TRBD1 (5 bases). Germline V CDR1 and CDR2: MNHEY, SMNVEV (reference sequence). CDR3 length equals 15 residues. CDR3 protein: CASSRRGGSGNIIYF. In nucleotides, the CDR3 is TGTGCCAGCAGTCGGCGGGGGGGGTCTGGAAACATCATATATTTT.

The rearrangement links TRBV4-3 to TRBJ1-1; D is uncertain. The length of the CDR3 is 14 residues. Trimming removed 3 bases at V and 4 bases at J, with 12 bases between. From germline, CDR1 is LGHNA and CDR2 YSLEER. Here the CDR3 DNA reads TGCGCCAGCAGCCAGGGCGGAGTTCCCACTGAAGCTTTCTTT. Protein sequence: CASSQGGVPTEAFF.

This rearrangement joins TRBV6-1 to TRBJ1-6; D perhaps matches TRBD1 (6 bases). Germline V lookup: CDR1 MNHNS, CDR2 SASEGT. This CDR3 spans 19 amino acids. V lost 8 bases to trimming and J lost 0 bases, with 23 bases between them. The CDR3 is CASPGQGHPLSSYNSPLHF. The CDR3 nucleotides are TGTGCCAGCCCAGGCCAGGGGCACCCCTTAAGCTCCTATAATTCACCCCTCCACTTT.

Concerning this clonotype: This clone may be a read error of a much larger clone one base away. The chain couples TRBV28 to TRBJ2-3; D may be TRBD2 (6 bases). This CDR3 comprises 16 residues. The V end was cut by 7 bases, the J end by 5 bases, with 22 bases between. CDR1 is MDHEN and CDR2 is SYDVKM in the germline V gene. In nucleotides, the CDR3 is TGTGCCAGCAACCTCCCGGGGGAGCGGGCGAAAGATACGCAGTATTTT. Residues: CASNLPGERAKDTQYF.

Comments on this clonotype: A much larger clonotype is one base distant, so this may be a read error. This chain connects TRBV20-1 to TRBJ2-7; D could derive from TRBD1 or TRBD2 (5 bases each). V shed 1 base and J shed 7 bases, with 26 bases lying between them. In germline, CDR1 is DFQATT, CDR2 SNEGSKA (reference sequence). The CDR3 runs 17 residues. DNA of the CDR3: TGCAGTGCTAGAGGCGGTATAACGGGGCCCACCTACAATGAGCAGTACTTC. This sequence encodes CSARGGITGPTYNEQYF.

Many counts were recorded for this clonotype. J is TRBJ2-4 and V is TRBV5-6; 7 nucleotides align to TRBD2. CDR1 and CDR2 from the germline V gene are SGHDT and YYEEEE. The CDR3 loop spans 13 amino acids. J lost 7 bases, V lost 4 bases, and 5 bases had no gene match. CDR3 sequence (DNA): TGTGCCAGCAGCCCGATGGGAGGGAACATTCAGTACTTC. This codes for CASSPMGGNIQYF.

This clonotype was counted once. The V gene is TRBV6-5, the J gene TRBJ1-4; TRBD1 is a possible D gene (6 bases). V was shortened by 2 bases and J by 7 bases, with 17 bases between the two germline ends. The CDR3 loop spans 16 amino acids. The germline V gene has CDR1 MNHEY and CDR2 SVGAGI. As DNA, the CDR3 is TGTGCCAGCAGTTACCGGGGCAGGGGATTAAGTGAAAAACTGTTTTTT. The encoded protein is CASSYRGRGLSEKLFF.

V and J are TRBV6-1 and TRBJ2-3; D remains ambiguous. This CDR3 is built from 12 residues. V lost 4 bases, J lost 5 bases, and 7 bases lay in between. CDR1 and CDR2 from the germline V gene are MNHNS and SASEGT. DNA for the CDR3: TGTGCCAGCAGTGGTTCGGGAGATACGCAGTATTTT. This sequence encodes CASSGSGDTQYF.

This clonotype showed up many times. This chain joins TRBV7-9 and TRBJ2-7, with TRBD2 matching over 10 bases. The length of the CDR3 is 15 residues. The junction had 5 bases not matched to a gene; V was cut back by 1 base and J by 5 bases. CDR1 SEHNR and CDR2 FQNEAQ come from the germline V gene (reference sequence). CDR3 amino acids: CASSLVASGGNEQYF. CDR3 in DNA: TGTGCCAGCAGCTTAGTGGCTAGCGGGGGAAACGAGCAGTACTTC.

Written as DNA, the CDR3 is TGCAGCGTTCCTTTCCCCAGGGACAATGAGCAGTTCTTC. Amino acid sequence: CSVPFPRDNEQFF. The chain couples TRBV29-1 to TRBJ2-1; possibly TRBD1 for D (5 bases). The CDR3 extends over 13 amino acids. Trimming took 5 bases from V and 5 from J, leaving 13 bases between them. From germline, CDR1 is SQVTM and CDR2 ANQGSEA.

There are many counts of this clonotype. V gene TRBV3-1 combines with J gene TRBJ1-2; the match to TRBD1 covers 9 bases. Germline-derived CDR1 and CDR2 are LGHDT and YNNKEL (reference sequence). V was clipped by 1 base and J by 6 bases; unmatched bases: 9. The CDR3 contains 16 residues. The DNA for the CDR3 is TGTGCCAGCAGCCAAGGGTACGGGACAGGGAACCATGGCTACACCTTC. As protein: CASSQGYGTGNHGYTF.

CDR3 sequence: CASSDYRGRGLGANEKLFF. CDR3 coding DNA: TGTGCCAGCAGTGACTATCGTGGCAGGGGCCTCGGGGCTAATGAAAAACTGTTTTTT. This rearrangement joins TRBV6-1 to TRBJ1-4; TRBD1 is a possible D gene (6 bases). V lost 3 bases and J lost 3, with 23 bases in between. The CDR3 extends over 19 amino acids. Germline lookup yields CDR1 MNHNS and CDR2 SASEGT.

J is TRBJ2-7 and V is TRBV20-1; 11 bases fit TRBD1. Germline CDR1 DFQATT, CDR2 SNEGSKA (reference sequence). The CDR3 spans 15 residues. V lost 3 bases and J lost 2; bases outside the gene matches: 6. CDR3 amino acids: CSARGTGQGAYEQYF. The CDR3 nucleotides are TGCAGTGCTAGGGGGACGGGACAGGGGGCCTACGAGCAGTACTTC.

The V call is TRBV3-1, the J call TRBJ2-4; D is unresolved. Germline lookup yields CDR1 LGHDT and CDR2 YNNKEL (reference sequence). This CDR3 is 13 amino acids long. The ends were cut back, 0 bases at V and 9 bases at J, with 9 bases in the middle. The CDR3 here is CASSQDRLPIQYF. In DNA, the CDR3 is TGTGCCAGCAGCCAAGATAGACTCCCCATTCAGTACTTC.

There are a few counts of this clonotype. The chain is built from TRBV20-1 and TRBJ2-1; TRBD2 aligns across 13 bases. The length of the CDR3 is 15 residues. Germline CDR1 DFQATT, CDR2 SNEGSKA (reference sequence). Trimming cost V 4 bases and J 5 bases; bases outside gene matches: 5. Here the CDR3 reads CSATLGLAGNNEQFF. The CDR3 nucleotides are TGCAGTGCTACCCTGGGACTAGCGGGAAACAATGAGCAGTTCTTC.

For the CDR3, the DNA is TGTGCCAGCAGCCGGGTTACCGGGGAGCTGTTTTTT. Residues: CASSRVTGELFF. The chain links TRBV7-9 to TRBJ2-2; D unclear. V lost 5 bases, J lost 5 bases, and 6 bases lay in between. CDR1 SEHNR and CDR2 FQNEAQ come from the germline V gene (reference sequence). The CDR3 spans 12 residues.

V and J are TRBV7-2 and TRBJ1-5, with D unresolved. CDR1 is SGHTA and CDR2 is FQGNSA in the germline V gene. This CDR3 is 15 amino acids long. Trimming cost V 4 bases and J 2 bases, with 12 bases left between them. The CDR3 DNA reads as TGTGCCAGCAGCTCTCGGGCATGGGGCAATCAGCCCCAGCATTTT. Protein sequence: CASSSRAWGNQPQHF.

V and J are TRBV12-3 or TRBV12-4 and TRBJ2-5; 8 nucleotides align to TRBD1. The trim removed 6 bases at V and 4 bases at J, leaving 4 bases unmatched. The CDR3 runs 13 residues. CDR3 nucleotide sequence: TGTGCCAGCAGGAGGACAGGGAGAGAGACCCAGTACTTC. Translating it yields CASRRTGRETQYF.

V usage is TRBV18 and J usage is TRBJ2-1; tentatively, D is TRBD2 (7 bases). Trimming shortened V by 4 bases and J by 0 bases, and 16 bases separated the two germline ends. Germline CDR1 and CDR2: KGHSH and LQKENI. CDR3 size: 17 residues. The CDR3 nucleotides are TGTGCCAGCTCACTCACGGGGGGCGTAAGCTCCTACAATGAGCAGTTCTTC. It is translated as CASSLTGGVSSYNEQFF.

The genes are TRBV5-1 and TRBJ2-1, with TRBD1 matching 11 bases. This CDR3 is built from 15 residues. J gave up 6 bases and V 7 bases, and 9 bases lay outside the gene matches. Germline values: CDR1 SGHRS, CDR2 YFSETQ. DNA of the CDR3: TGCGCCAGCGGTCTTGGGGACAGGGGGGTCAATGAGCAGTTCTTC. Translated, it gives CASGLGDRGVNEQFF.

The chain has TRBV20-1 and TRBJ2-3; tentatively, D is TRBD2 (5 bases). Trimming left V 6 bases short and J 4 bases short, with 14 bases between. Germline V gene data show CDR1 as DFQATT and CDR2 as SNEGSKA (reference sequence). CDR3 size: 13 residues. Here the CDR3 reads CSAGGSTADTQYF. In DNA form, the CDR3 reads TGCAGTGCGGGCGGGTCAACGGCAGATACGCAGTATTTT.

This clonotype came up a few times. The chain combines TRBV2 with TRBJ2-5; D not certain. The CDR3 extends over 11 amino acids. The germline CDR1 and CDR2 sequences are SNHLY and FYNNEI. Trimming left V 9 bases short and J 2 bases short, with 7 bases between. This CDR3 is CASIRQETQYF. DNA for the CDR3: TGTGCCAGTATTCGGCAAGAGACCCAGTACTTC. Full variable domain (rest looked up from reference TRBV2 and TRBJ2-5): EPEVTQTPSHQVTQMGQEVILRCVPISNHLYFYWYRQILGQKVEFLVSFYNNEISEKSEIFDDQFSVERPDGSNFTLKIRSTKLEDSAMYFCASIRQETQYFGPGTRLLVL.

In this sample, this clonotype turned up a few times. The rearrangement joins TRBV29-1 to TRBJ1-2, with D possibly TRBD1 on 6 matching bases. The CDR3 length is 15 residues. Trimming removed 1 base at V and 4 bases at J, with 16 bases between. Per the germline V gene, CDR1 is SQVTM and CDR2 is ANQGSEA. The CDR3 reads CSVEGGRARSYGYTF. The CDR3, as DNA: TGCAGCGTTGAAGGGGGGCGGGCACGGAGCTATGGCTACACCTTC.

The CDR3 sequence: CASSPGLAGDFSTDTQYF. The CDR3 nucleotides are TGTGCCAGCAGCCCGGGACTAGCGGGAGACTTTAGCACAGATACGCAGTATTTT. This sequence joins TRBV7-2 and TRBJ2-3; the match to TRBD2 covers 14 bases. Germline CDR1 is SGHTA and CDR2 is FQGNSA. The CDR3 extends over 18 amino acids. Trimming removed 5 bases from V and 0 bases from J; junction bases left unmatched: 7.

This clonotype has only a few counts. This chain connects TRBV28 to TRBJ2-7; 9 nucleotides match TRBD1. Germline CDR1 MDHEN, CDR2 SYDVKM. The CDR3 is 15 amino acids. Trimming took 6 bases from V and 5 from J; bases not matched to a gene: 11. The CDR3 spells CASRSAGTGSHEQYF. The CDR3 DNA sequence: TGTGCCAGCAGATCCGCCGGGACAGGGTCCCACGAGCAGTACTTC.

This clonotype was observed a handful of times. The CDR3 coding sequence is TGTGCCAGCACGGGTGGGACTGAAGCTTTCTTT. The encoded protein is CASTGGTEAFF. V gene TRBV12-3 or TRBV12-4 combines with J gene TRBJ1-1, with D hard to call. The CDR3 extends over 11 amino acids. Trimming removed 7 bases at V and 5 bases at J, with 8 bases between.

V usage is TRBV19 and J usage is TRBJ2-4; D possibly corresponds to TRBD2 (6 bases). CDR3 size: 15 residues. Per germline, CDR1 LNHDA and CDR2 SQIVND (reference sequence). V was cut by 3 bases and J by 2 bases, with 11 bases left in between. The CDR3 loop reads CASSIGGGSKNIQYF. The CDR3 DNA sequence: TGTGCCAGTAGTATTGGGGGAGGCTCCAAAAACATTCAGTACTTC.